The next 16 T cell receptor beta chains were all read from a single sample in a study of T-cell reconstitution after alpha-beta-depleted transplantation in children. As it was prepared, the TCRbeta library received unique molecular identifiers. TCRdb independently ran MiXCR on the PCR reads; one entry per CDR3 protein. The sample has approximately 200,000 distinct CDR3 sequences; 14% to 15% are singletons. The specimen comprised PBMCs from the stem cell graft donor, sampled from the stem cell graft. The receptors here all came from a human donor who donated a stem cell graft to a child with acute lymphoblastic leukemia.

This chain connects TRBV7-9 to TRBJ1-2, with TRBD1 as a possible D gene (5 bases). V was shortened by 7 bases and J by 5 bases, with 17 bases between the two germline ends. The CDR3 length is 14 residues. Looked up from germline, CDR1 is SEHNR and CDR2 is FQNEAQ (reference sequence). The CDR3 bases are TGTGCCAGCACCTGGGGTTGGGGACTGTATGGCTACACCTTC. This gives the protein CASTWGWGLYGYTF.

Comments on this clonotype: Just one base apart from a much larger clone, this may be a read error. Because the CDR3 is missing its conserved closing phenylalanine or tryptophan, this is likely a read error. The rearrangement uses TRBV7-9 and TRBJ2-7; D unclear. The CDR3 length is 12 residues. Trimming stripped 1 base from V and 8 bases from J, with 9 bases between. CDR1 and CDR2 from the germline V gene are SEHNR and FQNEAQ (reference sequence). Written as DNA, the CDR3 is TGTGCCAGCAGCTTAGGGCAGGCCAAGCAGTACTTG. It specifies CASSLGQAKQYL.

This clonotype was seen ten or more times. V gene TRBV5-1 combines with J gene TRBJ1-1; tentatively, D is TRBD1 (6 bases). Germline V gene sequence: CDR1 SGHRS, CDR2 YFSETQ. CDR3 length equals 16 residues. Trimming stripped 7 bases from V and 6 bases from J, with 25 bases between. CDR3 DNA: TGCGCCAGCTCCCCCCCTCGCGGACAGCTATCTCCTGAAGCTTTCTTT. Translation: CASSPPRGQLSPEAFF.

Remarks on this clonotype: This may come from a read error, since a much larger clone is one base off. V and J are TRBV7-8 and TRBJ1-2, with 8 bases identical to TRBD1. V trimming: 4 bases; J trimming: 8 bases; junction bases outside the gene matches: 9. This CDR3 is built from 14 residues. From germline, CDR1 is SGHVS and CDR2 FQNEAQ. The CDR3 sequence: CASSSEQGVQGYTF. The CDR3 DNA reads as TGTGCCAGCAGCTCTGAACAGGGGGTGCAAGGCTACACCTTC.

The rearrangement links TRBV5-1 to TRBJ2-7; TRBD2 agrees at 13 bases. The CDR3 is 17 amino acids. V was clipped by 6 bases and J by 6 bases; unmatched bases: 15. CDR1 SGHRS and CDR2 YFSETQ come from the germline V gene. CDR3 coding DNA: TGCGCCAGCAACTCGGGGGCCGGAGGACTAGCGGGAGCCGAGCAGTACTTC. It codes for CASNSGAGGLAGAEQYF.

This clonotype appeared many times. The gene calls are TRBV27 and TRBJ1-1; 9 bases map to TRBD1. CDR1 and CDR2 (germline): MNHEY, SMNVEV (reference sequence). The CDR3 runs to 15 residues. Losses at the gene ends were 4 bases for V and 5 bases for J; bases not matched to a gene: 8. Here the CDR3 DNA reads TGTGCCAGCAGTTCTTGGACAGGGGAGGCGACTGAAGCTTTCTTT. This encodes CASSSWTGEATEAFF.

This clonotype was recorded many times. This chain joins TRBV12-3 or TRBV12-4 and TRBJ1-1; D ambiguous. V dropped 5 bases and J dropped 0 bases, with 10 bases sitting between them. This CDR3 contains 14 residues. CDR3: CASSGPDLNTEAFF. The CDR3 DNA reads as TGTGCCAGCAGTGGGCCAGATTTGAACACTGAAGCTTTCTTT.

In the case of this clonotype: Since no conserved phenylalanine or tryptophan closes the CDR3, a read error is the likely cause. The chain employs TRBV5-4 and TRBJ2-7; 8 nucleotides agree with TRBD1. Germline lookup yields CDR1 SGHNT and CDR2 YYREEE (reference sequence). This CDR3 is built from 12 residues. CDR3: CASGFTGGEQYL. In nucleotides, the CDR3 is TGTGCCAGCGGCTTTACAGGGGGCGAGCAGTACTTG.

The CDR3 coding sequence is TGTGCCAGCAGCCCCCCGACAGAGGGGGGTAGCAAGTTCTTC. This codes for CASSPPTEGGSKFF. The chain carries TRBV7-2 and TRBJ2-1, with D perhaps TRBD1 or TRBD2 (6 bases each). The CDR3 length is 14 residues. Trimming shortened V by 5 bases and J by 14 bases, and 22 bases separated the two germline ends. Germline-derived CDR1 and CDR2 are SGHTA and FQGNSA.

This clonotype occurred a few times. This chain links TRBV5-1 with TRBJ2-7; no clear D gene. Germline CDR1 SGHRS, CDR2 YFSETQ. This CDR3 comprises 16 residues. The V end lost 3 bases, the J end lost 0 bases, and 16 bases lay between the germline ends. CDR3 DNA sequence: TGCGCCAGCAGCTCCCTCCCACCGTCGAGCTCCTACGAGCAGTACTTC. It is translated as CASSSLPPSSSYEQYF.

This clonotype is large within its sample. This rearrangement joins TRBV6-5 to TRBJ1-5, with D possibly matching TRBD1 (6 bases). Per germline, CDR1 MNHEY and CDR2 SVGAGI. Trimming shortened V by 2 bases and J by 4 bases, and 6 bases separated the two germline ends. The CDR3 runs 13 residues. The DNA of the CDR3 is TGTGCCAGCAGTTACCAGGGGAATCAGCCCCAGCATTTT. Its protein product is CASSYQGNQPQHF.

A remark on this clonotype: The germline gene is not matched at one end of the junction; a read error may be the cause. This sequence joins TRBV12-3 or TRBV12-4 and TRBJ2-1; D not certain. This CDR3 has 14 residues. CDR3 sequence reads: CASNRLGYYSEQFF. CDR3 DNA sequence: TGTGCCAGCAACCGATTAGGTTACTACAGTGAGCAGTTCTTC.

At least ten counts were recorded for this clonotype. This chain connects TRBV7-2 to TRBJ2-5; 7 bases align to TRBD2. V was pared by 3 bases and J by 5 bases, with 9 bases of the junction left unmatched. This CDR3 spans 15 amino acids. Germline V gene data show CDR1 as SGHTA and CDR2 as FQGNSA. The CDR3 DNA is TGTGCCAGCAGCTTCACCGGGACGGGAGGCGAGACCCAGTACTTC. Its translation is CASSFTGTGGETQYF.

This clonotype came up many times. The chain carries TRBV12-3 or TRBV12-4 and TRBJ2-3; D gene uncertain. This CDR3 region has 12 residues. Trimming left V 4 bases short and J 9 bases short, with 11 bases between. DNA for the CDR3: TGTGCCAGCAGTTCAATTACTCGGACGCAGTATTTT. It is translated as CASSSITRTQYF.

The table lists this clonotype with many counts. The rearrangement joins TRBV6-1 to TRBJ1-5, with TRBD1 matching 7 bases. The CDR3 loop spans 17 amino acids. Trimming cost V 2 bases and J 2 bases; bases outside gene matches: 9. Germline-derived CDR1 and CDR2 are MNHNS and SASEGT. The CDR3: CASSETWDSFRNQPQHF. The CDR3 bases are TGTGCCAGCAGTGAAACTTGGGACAGTTTTCGCAATCAGCCCCAGCATTTT.

This chain connects TRBV13 to TRBJ2-1; 8 bases line up with TRBD2. Germline trimming cut 8 bases from V and 6 bases from J; bases unmatched to any gene: 9. The CDR3 runs to 14 residues. CDR1 and CDR2 (germline): PRHDT, FYEKMQ (reference sequence). As DNA, the CDR3 is TGTGCCAGCGCTCATGGGACTAGGGTCAATGAGCAGTTCTTC. Amino acid sequence: CASAHGTRVNEQFF.